These T cell receptor beta chains were read from a single sample in a study of CDR3 diversity in severe acne. MiXCR, applied by TCRdb to the PCR reads, yields one record per CDR3 protein. The sample lists under 95,000 distinct CDR3 sequences, around 50% occurring once. Material for sequencing was blood. These receptor sequences come from a male donor in good health, serving as a control. The CDR3 runs from the conserved cysteine through the conserved F or W. D genes are given only for firm matches. Clone size is given for some rows only: seen once, a few or many times, or a class if the clone is expanded.

size	V	D	J	DNA	CDR3
once	TRBV25-1	NA	TRBJ1-4	TGTGCCAGCAGGACGGTGGAGGGGCCGATGACTAATGAAAAACTGTTTTTT	CASRTVEGPMTNEKLFF
NA	TRBV4-1	NA	TRBJ1-1	TGCGCCAGCAGCCAAGATCCCCGGAGCACTGAAGCTTTCTTT	CASSQDPRSTEAFF
few	TRBV25-1	TRBD2	TRBJ2-7	TGTGCCAGCAGTGAACTCCCGGTCCTGGGAGGGAGCTCCTACGAGCAGTACTTC	CASSELPVLGGSSYEQYF
many	TRBV19	NA	TRBJ1-2	TGTGCCAGTAGTATCGGTCAGTATGGCTACACCTTC	CASSIGQYGYTF
NA	TRBV14	NA	TRBJ2-5	TGTGCCAGCAGCCAAGTAGGGAAGACCCAGTACTTC	CASSQVGKTQYF
NA	TRBV30	NA	TRBJ1-5	TGTGCCTGGAGGGAGGACGGTCATCAGCCCCAGCATTTT	CAWREDGHQPQHF
few	TRBV29-1	TRBD1	TRBJ2-1	TGCAGCGCACCGGACAGGGGGTACAATGAGCAGTTCTTC	CSAPDRGYNEQFF
NA	TRBV20-1	NA	TRBJ1-6	TGCAGTGCTCTCTCCGGACACTATTCCCACTTT	CSALSGHYSHF
NA	TRBV5-4	NA	TRBJ1-4	TGTGCCAGCAGCTTGTGGCAGGGGACTAATGAAAAACTGTTCTTT	CASSLWQGTNEKLFF
NA	TRBV12-3/TRBV12-4	TRBD1	TRBJ2-7	TGTGCCAGCAGTCGACAGGGGCCCTACGAGCAGTACTTC	CASSRQGPYEQYF
NA	TRBV28	NA	TRBJ2-7	TGTGCCAGCGGGAACCGGGGCTATTACGAGCAGTACTTC	CASGNRGYYEQYF
NA	TRBV5-6	NA	TRBJ2-1	TGTGCCAGCAGCTTGATACTAGGGGGGGCGGGGTACAATGAGCAGTTCTTC	CASSLILGGAGYNEQFF
NA	TRBV6-1	TRBD2	TRBJ2-1	TGTGCCAGCAGTTACGCGGGAGGTACATACAATGAGCAGTTCTTC	CASSYAGGTYNEQFF
NA	TRBV25-1	NA	TRBJ2-1	TGTGCCAGCAGTGAAAGGCTTACCGGGGGCTTTGGGGAGCAGTTCTTC	CASSERLTGGFGEQFF
many	TRBV24-1	TRBD2	TRBJ2-2	TGTGCCACCAGTGATCACTCCATACTAGCGGGAGTCCAGGGGGAGCTGTTTTTT	CATSDHSILAGVQGELFF
NA	TRBV6-5	TRBD1	TRBJ1-1	TGTGCCAGCAGTTCTTCACAGGGGAGGCCTGAAGCTTTCTTT	CASSSSQGRPEAFF
few	TRBV4-1	NA	TRBJ1-2	TGCGCCAGCAGCTACGTGGGTGGCTACACCTTC	CASSYVGGYTF
NA	TRBV7-9	NA	TRBJ2-7	TGTGCCAGCAGCCACGGACAGTACGAGCAGTACTTC	CASSHGQYEQYF
NA	TRBV7-3	TRBD1	TRBJ2-7	TGTGCCAGCAGCCCCCAGACAGGGCCTTACGAGCAGTACTTC	CASSPQTGPYEQYF
NA	TRBV28	NA	TRBJ1-5	TGTGCCAGCAGGACTCCGGGCCCACGAAGCAATCAGCCCCAGCATTTT	CASRTPGPRSNQPQHF
many	TRBV29-1	NA	TRBJ1-1	TGCAGCGTTGAAGCAGGGACGGGCACTGAAGCTTTCTTT	CSVEAGTGTEAFF
NA	TRBV10-1	TRBD2	TRBJ2-7	TGCGCCAGCAGTGAACTACTAGCGGGAGAATTGCAGTACTTC	CASSELLAGELQYF
many	TRBV29-1	NA	TRBJ1-1	TGCAGCGTTGAGTTACAGGAGAACACTGAAGCTTTCTTT	CSVELQENTEAFF
NA	TRBV12-5	NA	TRBJ2-2	TGTGCTAGTGGTTTGGTCCCCCGGGTCACAAGGACCGGGGAGCTGCTTTTT	CASGLVPRVTRTGELLF
NA	TRBV7-2	TRBD1	TRBJ1-6	TGTGCCAGCAGCTTAGATTCGGGTGCAGGGGGTTCACCCCTCCACTTT	CASSLDSGAGGSPLHF
many	TRBV6-6	NA	TRBJ1-5	TGTGCCAGCAGTGGGGGGGGGGGGATCAATCAGCCCCAGCATTTT	CASSGGGGINQPQHF
NA	TRBV10-3	TRBD2	TRBJ2-7	TGTGCCAGCAGTGGAGGTGGCGGGAGCTCCTACGAGCAGTACTTC	CASSGGGGSSYEQYF
NA	TRBV7-3	TRBD1	TRBJ2-1	TGTGCCAGCAGCTTTCAGGGGGCGTCTGAGCAGTTCTTC	CASSFQGASEQFF
many	TRBV2	NA	TRBJ1-4	TGTGCCAGCAGTGAGATTGGGAAAACTAATGAAAAACTGTTTTTT	CASSEIGKTNEKLFF
NA	TRBV20-1	TRBD2	TRBJ2-7	TGCAGTGCTAGAGATCCGGGACTAGCGGGAGGACTGCCCCCATACGAGCAGTACTTC	CSARDPGLAGGLPPYEQYF
once	TRBV20-1	NA	TRBJ2-7	TGCAGTGCTAGCAGTTTGGGGTCGGTCTTCTACGAGCAGTACTTC	CSASSLGSVFYEQYF
NA	TRBV2	NA	TRBJ1-6	TGTGCCAGCAGTATAAGGGGGGATAATTCACCCCTCCACTTT	CASSIRGDNSPLHF
many	TRBV12-5	TRBD1	TRBJ2-7	TGTGCTAGTGCCTGGGGGACAGCGAGCTCCTACGAGCAGTACTTC	CASAWGTASSYEQYF
NA	TRBV5-4	TRBD1	TRBJ2-5	TGTGCCAGCAGCTTAGAACAGGGGGCTGGAGAGACCCAGTACTTC	CASSLEQGAGETQYF
few	TRBV12-3/TRBV12-4	NA	TRBJ1-2	TGTGCCAGCAGCCCCCGGGCCAGCCCTAACTATGGCTACACCTTC	CASSPRASPNYGYTF
many	TRBV2	NA	TRBJ2-7	TGTGCCAGCACTTCCGGACAGTTAGGTTACGAGCAGTACTTC	CASTSGQLGYEQYF
NA	TRBV4-1	NA	TRBJ1-2	TGCGCCAGCACCGACTTGACAGTCCGTGGCTACACCTTC	CASTDLTVRGYTF
medium-sized	TRBV5-1	TRBD2	TRBJ2-7	TGCGCCAGCAGCTTTGGGCTAGCGGGAGTGGGGGAGCAGTACTTC	CASSFGLAGVGEQYF
many	TRBV12-3/TRBV12-4	NA	TRBJ1-3	TGTGCCAGCAGTTCAGCAGGGCCGCTGTCGTGGGTTAGCTCTGGAAACACCATATATTTT	CASSSAGPLSWVSSGNTIYF
few	TRBV5-1	TRBD1	TRBJ2-5	TGCGCCAGCAGCGGGGGGACAGGAGGATACCAAGAGACCCAGTACTTC	CASSGGTGGYQETQYF
many	TRBV6-1	NA	TRBJ2-1	TGTGCCAGCAGATTACAGGAGAGCTCCTACAATGAGCAGTTCTTC	CASRLQESSYNEQFF
NA	TRBV20-1	NA	TRBJ1-2	TGCAGTTGCCCTACAGGGACTCAGGGCTACACCTTC	CSCPTGTQGYTF
many	TRBV28	TRBD2	TRBJ2-7	TGTGCCACCCTTAGCGGGAGACTTGTTGGAGAGCAGTACTTC	CATLSGRLVGEQYF
NA	TRBV7-2	NA	TRBJ2-3	TGTGCCAGCAGCTTAGCGGGGGGGCCGAGAGATACGCAGTATTTT	CASSLAGGPRDTQYF
few	TRBV2	TRBD1	TRBJ2-7	TGTGCCAGCAGTCCGGACAGGGCATCCTACGAGCAGTACTTC	CASSPDRASYEQYF
NA	TRBV5-1	NA	TRBJ1-1	TGCGCCAGCACCCGGATAGGGGTTGGGGACACTGAAGCTTTCTTT	CASTRIGVGDTEAFF
once	TRBV4-1	TRBD1	TRBJ2-1	TGCGCCAGCAGCCCCGGGACAGGTATTAATGAGCAGTTCTTC	CASSPGTGINEQFF
few	TRBV20-1	NA	TRBJ1-1	TGCAGTGCTATGGTCGGTGGGGGGGCTTCGGGCACTGAAGCTTTCTTT	CSAMVGGGASGTEAFF
NA	TRBV7-3	NA	TRBJ1-1	TGTGCCAGCAGCTTACAGGAGAACACTGAAGCTTTCTTT	CASSLQENTEAFF
once	TRBV6-5	TRBD1	TRBJ2-7	TGTGCCATCAGTGACAGGGACCTCTCCGAGCAGTACTTC	CAISDRDLSEQYF
many	TRBV3-1	NA	TRBJ1-5	TGTGCCAGCAGCCAAGATCACAGGGCGAATCAGCCCCAGCATTTT	CASSQDHRANQPQHF
NA	TRBV13	TRBD1	TRBJ2-7	TGTGCCAGCAGGGAAGGCGGACAGGGGGCGGCCGAGCAGTACTTC	CASREGGQGAAEQYF
many	TRBV28	NA	TRBJ2-1	TGTGCCAGCAGTTTCCCTGGGGAGCAGTTCTTC	CASSFPGEQFF
NA	TRBV5-1	TRBD1	TRBJ1-1	TGCGCCAGCAGCCGAGACAGGGGATTATCATCTGAAGCTTTCTTT	CASSRDRGLSSEAFF
many	TRBV6-5	NA	TRBJ1-4	TGTGCCAGCAGCCGAGGGGCAAAACTGTTTTTT	CASSRGAKLFF
few	TRBV20-1	TRBD1	TRBJ2-7	TGCAGTGCTAGAGGACAGGGCTCCTACGAGCAGTACTTC	CSARGQGSYEQYF
once	TRBV9	NA	TRBJ1-2	TGTGCCAGCAGCATGTCGGCGGGGGACTATGGCTACACCTTC	CASSMSAGDYGYTF
NA	TRBV7-3	NA	TRBJ2-1	TGTGCCAGCAGCTTAACGGGGATTAATGAGCAGTTCTTC	CASSLTGINEQFF
NA	TRBV6-1	NA	TRBJ1-1	TGTGCCAGCAGTGAACCTGTGAACACTGAAGCTTTCTTT	CASSEPVNTEAFF